A single sample gave rise to the 19 T cell receptor beta chains below, sequenced in a study of CD8 T cells in Susac syndrome. Reverse transcription of roughly 0.45 to 1 ug RNA was carried out with random hexamers. TCRdb re-derived calls from the immunoSEQ multiplex PCR reads in MiXCR, one entry per CDR3 protein. The profile covers some 130,000 distinct CDR3 sequences, with 90% to 95% appearing a single time and around 0.12% taken by the ten largest. The sequenced sample consisted of CD4+ T cells from PBMCs. These receptors all stem from a human donor with multiple sclerosis.

The chain combines TRBV6-1 with TRBJ1-3; no clear D gene. The CDR3 loop spans 14 amino acids. Deletions cut 6 bases from V and 0 bases from J, with 9 bases between. In germline, CDR1 is MNHNS, CDR2 SASEGT. CDR3 region: CASRSQASGNTIYF. The CDR3 region has the DNA TGTGCCAGCAGGTCGCAGGCCTCTGGAAACACCATATATTTT.

V usage is TRBV14 and J usage is TRBJ2-2; D is perhaps TRBD1 (5 bases). Germline V lookup: CDR1 SGHDN, CDR2 FVKESK. V was trimmed by 6 bases and J by 3 bases, leaving 11 bases between them. The CDR3 covers 14 residues. CDR3 residues: CASREGAYTGELFF. CDR3 sequence (DNA): TGTGCCAGCAGAGAAGGGGCTTACACCGGGGAGCTGTTTTTT. The complete variable domain, with remaining parts taken from reference TRBV14 and TRBJ2-2, reads EAGVTQFPSHSVIEKGQTVTLRCDPISGHDNLYWYRRVMGKEIKFLLHFVKESKQDESGMPNNRFLAERTGGTYSTLKVQPAELEDSGVYFCASREGAYTGELFFGEGSRLTVL.

This rearrangement joins TRBV30 to TRBJ2-5, with 8 bases aligning to TRBD2. Unmatched junction bases numbered 12, after V lost 8 bases and J lost 7 bases. This CDR3 is 13 amino acids long. Germline loops: CDR1 GTSNPN, CDR2 SVGIG (reference sequence). Written as DNA, the CDR3 is TGTGCCGGACAAAGCGGGAGTTGGGCGACCCAGTACTTC. This gives the protein CAGQSGSWATQYF.

The chain's CDR3 is CASSPTGTGGGFEAFF. The CDR3 region has the DNA TGTGCCAGCAGCCCCACCGGGACAGGGGGCGGATTCGAAGCTTTCTTT. The rearrangement uses TRBV7-2 and TRBJ1-1; TRBD1 aligns across 12 bases. The CDR3 has 16 residues. CDR1 is SGHTA and CDR2 is FQGNSA in the germline V gene. V shed 5 bases and J 8 bases; nucleotides not matched to a gene: 12.

This chain connects TRBV15 to TRBJ1-2; a weak D match, TRBD1 (5 bases). In germline, CDR1 is LNHNV, CDR2 YYDKDF (reference sequence). This CDR3 region has 13 residues. Trimming removed 6 bases at V and 5 bases at J, with 13 bases between. The CDR3: CATRRRGRYGYTF. The DNA for the CDR3 is TGTGCCACCAGACGAAGGGGACGGTATGGCTACACCTTC.

The chain couples TRBV20-1 to TRBJ1-1; unclear D gene. Per germline, CDR1 DFQATT and CDR2 SNEGSKA (reference sequence). With 4 bases removed from V and 1 base from J, the gap between germline ends came to 7 bases. The CDR3 contains 12 residues. CDR3 in DNA: TGCAGTGCTAAAAGGGCGAACACTGAAGCTTTCTTT. It yields the protein CSAKRANTEAFF.

The chain links TRBV20-1 to TRBJ2-3; 8 bases are shared with TRBD2. V shed 8 bases, J shed 1 base, and the junction held 5 bases outside the gene matches. The CDR3 length is 13 residues. Germline loops: CDR1 DFQATT, CDR2 SNEGSKA (reference sequence). CDR3 in DNA: TGCAGTCTAACGGGACTAGGCACAGATACGCAGTATTTT. Residues: CSLTGLGTDTQYF.

As to this clonotype: Germline and junction disagree at one end, which may indicate a read error. The J gene is TRBJ1-1, the V gene TRBV20-1; D is unclear. The CDR3 loop spans 14 amino acids. Germline CDR1 reads DFQATT; CDR2 reads SNEGSKA (reference sequence). The CDR3 loop reads CSAKRESMNTEAFF. CDR3 coding DNA: TGCAGCGCTAAGAGAGAATCCATGAACACTGAAGCTTTCTTT.

This sequence joins TRBV29-1 and TRBJ2-5; a possible D gene is TRBD2 (7 bases). Germline assignment: CDR1 SQVTM and CDR2 ANQGSEA. V dropped 7 bases and J dropped 5 bases, with 23 bases sitting between them. This CDR3 comprises 15 residues. The CDR3 protein is CSALGGGSRGETQYF. The CDR3 DNA is TGCAGCGCCCTCGGCGGGGGCTCCAGAGGGGAGACCCAGTACTTC.

This chain joins TRBV12-3 or TRBV12-4 and TRBJ1-1, with a possible D match to TRBD1 (5 bases). CDR3 length: 13 residues. V was clipped by 6 bases and J by 9 bases, with 17 bases between them. In DNA form, the CDR3 reads TGTGCCAGCAGCCGGGCGACAGTGGGGAAAGCTTTCTTT. It translates to CASSRATVGKAFF.

The rearrangement uses TRBV25-1 and TRBJ2-5; D not resolved. The germline CDR1 and CDR2 sequences are MGHDK and SYGVNS. V lost 7 bases to trimming and J lost 2 bases, with 11 bases between them. The length of the CDR3 is 13 residues. The CDR3 protein is CASKELGQETQYF. In DNA, the CDR3 is TGTGCCAGCAAGGAATTGGGTCAAGAGACCCAGTACTTC.

The chain joins TRBV5-1 to TRBJ2-5; perhaps TRBD2 as D (7 bases). CDR3 length equals 14 residues. Germline V gives CDR1 SGHRS, CDR2 YFSETQ. Trimming left V 2 bases short and J 5 bases short, with 13 bases between. This CDR3 reads CASSFIGGAETQYF. The CDR3 DNA reads TGCGCCAGCAGCTTTATAGGGGGGGCCGAGACCCAGTACTTC.

The J gene is TRBJ1-2, the V gene TRBV30; the match to TRBD1 covers 8 bases. This CDR3 spans 15 amino acids. The germline CDR1 and CDR2 sequences are GTSNPN and SVGIG (reference sequence). The J segment lost 0 bases and the V segment lost 6 bases, leaving 9 bases of the junction unmatched. For the CDR3, the DNA is TGTGCCTGCGCCCGGGACAGGTCGTCTAACTATGGCTACACCTTC. Protein sequence: CACARDRSSNYGYTF.

The chain links TRBV30 to TRBJ2-7; D is unresolved. The V end was cut by 0 bases, the J end by 7 bases, with 7 bases between. The CDR3 contains 11 residues. Looked up from germline, CDR1 is GTSNPN and CDR2 is SVGIG (reference sequence). The CDR3 nucleotides read TGTGCCTGGAGTGTACTGGGAGAGCAGTACTTC. It is translated as CAWSVLGEQYF.

This clonotype was seen once. One end of the junction varies from germline; a read error may be responsible. The chain joins TRBV7-7 to TRBJ2-5, with 7 bases matching TRBD1. This CDR3 comprises 15 residues. The germline gives CDR1 SSHAT, CDR2 FNYEAQ (reference sequence). Here the CDR3 DNA reads TGTGCTAGCAGCCAGGAACAGGGGACCTTGGAGACCCAGTACTTC. Its protein product is CASSQEQGTLETQYF.

This chain joins TRBV12-3 or TRBV12-4 and TRBJ1-5, with no clear D. The CDR3 loop spans 13 amino acids. V lost 5 bases and J lost 7, with 12 bases in between. CDR3 coding DNA: TGTGCCAGCAGTACCCCGGGGAACCAGCCCCAGCATTTT. Its protein product is CASSTPGNQPQHF.

The V call is TRBV7-2, the J call TRBJ2-3, with TRBD1 matching 9 bases. The J segment lost 6 bases and the V segment lost 5 bases, leaving 6 bases of the junction unmatched. This CDR3 spans 14 amino acids. Germline CDR1 SGHTA, CDR2 FQGNSA. DNA for the CDR3: TGTGCCAGCAGCCAGGACAGGGGATTGGATACGCAGTATTTT. Translating gives CASSQDRGLDTQYF.

The genes are TRBV9 and TRBJ2-2, with a possible D match to TRBD2 (6 bases). Trimming pared 3 bases from V and 4 bases from J, leaving 13 bases between. Germline values: CDR1 SGDLS, CDR2 YYNGEE. This CDR3 spans 15 amino acids. The CDR3 DNA sequence: TGTGCCAGCAGCGGGGGACTTTTAAGCACCGGGGAGCTGTTTTTT. This codes for CASSGGLLSTGELFF.

The chain carries TRBV29-1 and TRBJ1-1; D perhaps matches TRBD1 (5 bases). V was shortened by 7 bases and J by 2 bases, with 14 bases between the two germline ends. Per the germline V gene, CDR1 is SQVTM and CDR2 is ANQGSEA. This CDR3 contains 13 residues. CDR3 sequence: CSATTGANTEAFF. In nucleotides, the CDR3 is TGCAGCGCCACCACAGGTGCTAACACTGAAGCTTTCTTT.